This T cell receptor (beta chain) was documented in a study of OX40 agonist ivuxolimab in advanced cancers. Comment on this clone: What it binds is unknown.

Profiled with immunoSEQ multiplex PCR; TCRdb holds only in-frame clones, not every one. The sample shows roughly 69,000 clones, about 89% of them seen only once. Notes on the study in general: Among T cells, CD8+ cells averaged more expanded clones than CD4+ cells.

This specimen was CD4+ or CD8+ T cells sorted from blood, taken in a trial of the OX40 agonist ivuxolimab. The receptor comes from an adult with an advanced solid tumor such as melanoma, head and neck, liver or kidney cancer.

The CDR3 here is CASSLYGGEQYF. The CDR3 nucleotides read TGTGCCAGCAGTCTGTACGGTGGCGAGCAGTACTTC. The rearrangement links TRBV6-6 to TRBJ2-7; D is unclear. V was clipped by 5 bases and J by 6 bases, with 11 bases between them. Germline V gene lookup returns CDR1 MNHNY and CDR2 SVGAGI (reference sequence). This CDR3 has 12 residues.